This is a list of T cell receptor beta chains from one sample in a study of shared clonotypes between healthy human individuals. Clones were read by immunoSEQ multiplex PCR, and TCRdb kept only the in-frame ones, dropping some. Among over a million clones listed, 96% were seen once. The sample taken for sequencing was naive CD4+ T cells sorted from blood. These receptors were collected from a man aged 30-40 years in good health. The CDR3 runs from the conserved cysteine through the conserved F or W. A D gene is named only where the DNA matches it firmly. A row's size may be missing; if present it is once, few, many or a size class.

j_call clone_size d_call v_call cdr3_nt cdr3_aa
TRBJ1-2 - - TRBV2 TGTGCCAGCAGCAACGCGGCTCTGGGCTACACCTTC CASSNAALGYTF
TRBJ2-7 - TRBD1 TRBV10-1 TGCGCCAGCAGTGATCCCGGGACAGGGGCCTACGAGCAGTACTTC CASSDPGTGAYEQYF
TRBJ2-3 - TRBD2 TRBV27 TGTGCCAGCAGTGCTAGCGGGTTCACAGATACGCAGTATTTT CASSASGFTDTQYF
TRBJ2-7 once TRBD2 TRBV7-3 TGTGCCAGCAGCCTCATTAGCGGGAAGGGCGAGCAGTACTTC CASSLISGKGEQYF
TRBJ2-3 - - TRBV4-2 TGTGCCAGCAGTAACAGGGACACAGATACGCAGTATTTT CASSNRDTDTQYF
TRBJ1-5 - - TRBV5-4 TGTGCCAGCAGCGCAAGGGGACAGCCCCAGCATTTT CASSARGQPQHF
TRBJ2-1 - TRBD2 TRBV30 TGTGCCTGGAGTATCGGGAGGGCAAATGAGCAGTTCTTC CAWSIGRANEQFF
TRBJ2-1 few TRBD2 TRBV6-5 TGTGCCAGCAGGGCGCCTAGCGGGGTGGATCGTGAGCAGTTCTTC CASRAPSGVDREQFF
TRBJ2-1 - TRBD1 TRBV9 TGTGCCAGCAGCGACCGGGGACAGGGGTTGGGGGAGCAGTTCTTC CASSDRGQGLGEQFF
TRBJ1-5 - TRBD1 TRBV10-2 TGCGCCAGCAGGCCGGGGACAGTCGCTCGTCAGCCCCAGCATTTT CASRPGTVARQPQHF
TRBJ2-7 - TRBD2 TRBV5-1 TGCGCCAGCAGCTTGGGGAGCGGGAGAGAATACGAGCAGTACTTC CASSLGSGREYEQYF
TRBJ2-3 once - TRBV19 TGTGCCAGTACCGGGGACGGCCGAATCACAGATACGCAGTATTTT CASTGDGRITDTQYF
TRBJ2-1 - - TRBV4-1 TGCGCCAGCAGCCAACTTTCGGGAGATTCTGCAAGCTCCTACAATGAGCAGTTCTTC CASSQLSGDSASSYNEQFF
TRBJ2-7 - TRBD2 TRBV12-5 TGTGCTAGTGGTTTTTCACTAGCGGATACCTACGAGCAGTACTTC CASGFSLADTYEQYF
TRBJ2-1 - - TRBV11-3 TGTGCCAGCAGCGCACAGGGTAGCTTGGGGGAGCAGTTCTTC CASSAQGSLGEQFF
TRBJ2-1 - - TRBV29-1 TGCAGTACCGACAGTTCCTACAATGAGCAGTTCTTC CSTDSSYNEQFF
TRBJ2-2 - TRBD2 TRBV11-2 TGTGCCAGCAGCCCTAGCGGGAGGCCGAACACCGGGGAGCTGTTTTTT CASSPSGRPNTGELFF
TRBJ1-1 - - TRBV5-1 TGCGCCAGCAGCCGAGATATTATGAACACTGAAGCTTTCTTT CASSRDIMNTEAFF
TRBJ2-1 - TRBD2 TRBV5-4 TGTGCCAGCAGCCACCCCCGGACTAGCGGAAATAACAATGAGCAGTTCTTC CASSHPRTSGNNNEQFF
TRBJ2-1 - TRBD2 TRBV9 TGTGCCAGCAGCGTTTCGGGAGGGGTTTACAATGAGCAGTTCTTC CASSVSGGVYNEQFF
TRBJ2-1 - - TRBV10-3 TGTGCCATTAAGGCTGATTACAATGAGCAGTTCTTC CAIKADYNEQFF
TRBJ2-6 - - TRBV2 TGTGCCAGCGGGACCGTCGATGGGGCCAACGTCCTGACTTTC CASGTVDGANVLTF
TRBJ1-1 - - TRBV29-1 TGCAGCGTTGAGGGCCAAACGAACACTGAAGCTTTCTTT CSVEGQTNTEAFF
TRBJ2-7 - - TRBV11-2 TGTGCCAGCAGCTTATCCATCCCGGTTACCTACGAGCAGTACTTC CASSLSIPVTYEQYF
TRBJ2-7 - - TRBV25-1 TGTGCCAGCAGTGAACAAACAGCGTCCTACGAGCAGTACTTC CASSEQTASYEQYF
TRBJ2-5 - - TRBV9 TGTGCCAGCAGCGTCACCCGGGCCCTTAGGGAGACCCAGTACTTC CASSVTRALRETQYF
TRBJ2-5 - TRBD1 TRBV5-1 TGCGCCAGCAGCATGGGACAGGGGGAACAAGAGACCCAGTACTTC CASSMGQGEQETQYF
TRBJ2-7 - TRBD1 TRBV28 TGTGCCACCGCTTGGGACAGAACCGCCTACGAGCAGTACTTC CATAWDRTAYEQYF
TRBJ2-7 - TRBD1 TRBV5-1 TGCGCCAGCAGCTTTAGTGGGACAGGCCCTGGCGAGCAGTACTTC CASSFSGTGPGEQYF
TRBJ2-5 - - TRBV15 TGTGCCACCAGCAATGTCACGAGCGGGACACGCTTACCAGAGACCCAGTACTTC CATSNVTSGTRLPETQYF
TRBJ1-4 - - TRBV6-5 TGTGCCAGCAGTTACCTGGGGGGCGTTGCTGAAAAACTGTTTTTT CASSYLGGVAEKLFF
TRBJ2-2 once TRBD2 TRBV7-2 TGTGCCAGCAGCTTAGTTAGGACTAGCGGGGGAAACACCGGGGAGCTGTTTTTT CASSLVRTSGGNTGELFF
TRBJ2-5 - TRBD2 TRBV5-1 TGCGCCAGCACTGTCTACCTATTAGCGGGAGGAGGAATCCAAGAGACCCAGTACTTC CASTVYLLAGGGIQETQYF
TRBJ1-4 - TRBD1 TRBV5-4 TGTGCCAGCAGCCAAACTCAGGGGGACAAACTGTTTTTT CASSQTQGDKLFF
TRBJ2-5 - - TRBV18 TGTGCCAGCTCACCCCGGCAGAAAGAGACCCAGTACTTC CASSPRQKETQYF
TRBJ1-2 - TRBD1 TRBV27 TGTGCCAGCAGTTTGGACAGGGGCATTGGCTACACCTTC CASSLDRGIGYTF
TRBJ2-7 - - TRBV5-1 TGCGCCAGCAGCTCCACACCTTTGGGGGCAGCGACCTACGAGCAGTACTTC CASSSTPLGAATYEQYF
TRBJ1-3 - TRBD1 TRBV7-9 TGTGCCAGCAAGGGGGACAGAGGAAACACCATATATTTT CASKGDRGNTIYF
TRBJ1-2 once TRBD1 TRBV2 TGTGCCAGCACCGGAGGGGGCGCGTCATATGGCTACACCTTC CASTGGGASYGYTF
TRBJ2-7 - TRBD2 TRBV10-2 TGCGCCAGCAGTGTGATAGCGGGAGCCTACGAGCAGTACTTC CASSVIAGAYEQYF
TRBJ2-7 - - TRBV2 TGTGCCAGCCAGGTGGAGGGCGAGCAGTACTTC CASQVEGEQYF
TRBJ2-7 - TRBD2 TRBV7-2 TGTGCCAGCAGCGCACTAGCGCGTCCTGTGGAGCAGTACTTC CASSALARPVEQYF
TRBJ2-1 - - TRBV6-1 TGTGCCAGCAGTGAAATGGGCAATGAGCAGTTCTTC CASSEMGNEQFF
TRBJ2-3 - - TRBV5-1 TGCGCCAGCACGCTAGGGAGCACAGATACGCAGTATTTT CASTLGSTDTQYF
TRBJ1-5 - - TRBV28 TGTGCCAGCAGCTATCTTTTAGGGAGCAATCAGCCCCAGCATTTT CASSYLLGSNQPQHF
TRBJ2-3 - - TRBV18 TGTGCCAGCTCACCCAAAGGAGGACAGCTCCGCACAGATACGCAGTATTTT CASSPKGGQLRTDTQYF
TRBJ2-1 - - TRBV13 TGTGCCAGCAGCGTCAAGACCTTCAATGAGCAGTTCTTC CASSVKTFNEQFF
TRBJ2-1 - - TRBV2 TGTGCCAGCAGTGACTACGCGAACAATGAGCAGTTCTTC CASSDYANNEQFF
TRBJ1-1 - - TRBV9 TGTGCCAGCAGCGCAACAGGGTTTAGTGAAGCTTTCTTT CASSATGFSEAFF
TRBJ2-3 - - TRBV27 TGTGCCAGCAGGAAAGGACAGAGAGATACGCAGTATTTT CASRKGQRDTQYF
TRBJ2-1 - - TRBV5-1 TGCGCCAGCAGCCCAATCACGGCCTCAACCGGTGAGCAGTTCTTC CASSPITASTGEQFF
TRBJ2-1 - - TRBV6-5 TGTGCCAGCAGTTACCCTTCTGGGGATGGGGGCAATGAGCAGTTCTTC CASSYPSGDGGNEQFF
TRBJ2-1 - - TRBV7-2 TGTGCCAGCAGCTTAGGGGGGAGTAGGTACAATGAGCAGTTCTTC CASSLGGSRYNEQFF
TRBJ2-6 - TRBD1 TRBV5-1 TGCGCCAGCAGCTTCCAGGGGGCGGGTGGGGCCAACGTCCTGACTTTC CASSFQGAGGANVLTF